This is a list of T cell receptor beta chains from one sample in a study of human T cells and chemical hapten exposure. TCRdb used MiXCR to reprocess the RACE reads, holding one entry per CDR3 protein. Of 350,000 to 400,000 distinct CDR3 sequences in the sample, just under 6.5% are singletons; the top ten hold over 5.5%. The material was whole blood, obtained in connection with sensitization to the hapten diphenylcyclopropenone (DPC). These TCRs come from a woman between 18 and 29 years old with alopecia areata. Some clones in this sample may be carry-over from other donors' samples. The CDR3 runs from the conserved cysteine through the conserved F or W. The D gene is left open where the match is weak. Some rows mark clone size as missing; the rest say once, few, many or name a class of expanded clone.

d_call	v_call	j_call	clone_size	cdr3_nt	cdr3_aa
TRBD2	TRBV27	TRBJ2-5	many	TGTGCCACCCGGGACTACCCGATTGGGGAGACCCAGTACTTC	CATRDYPIGETQYF
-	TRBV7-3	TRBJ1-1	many	TGTGCCAGCAGCTCCCTTACCCGGGGGACCACTGAAGCTTTCTTT	CASSSLTRGTTEAFF
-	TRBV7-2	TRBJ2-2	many	TGTGCCAGCAGCTATCTGGGGGCGAACACCGGGGAGCTGTTTTTT	CASSYLGANTGELFF
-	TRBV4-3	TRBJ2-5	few	TGCGCCAGCAGCCAAACAGTACAAGAGACCCAGTACTTC	CASSQTVQETQYF
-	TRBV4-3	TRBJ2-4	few	TGCGCCAGCAGCCAAGATCGCGCAACGAGGGTCTACAAAAACATTCAGTACTTC	CASSQDRATRVYKNIQYF
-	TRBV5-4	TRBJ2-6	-	TGTGCCAGCACTCAGTCTGGGGCCAACGTCCTGACTTTC	CASTQSGANVLTF
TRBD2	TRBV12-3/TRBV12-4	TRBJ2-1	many	TGTGCCAGCAGTTTAGCGGGACTAGGGGGTGAGCAGTTCTTC	CASSLAGLGGEQFF
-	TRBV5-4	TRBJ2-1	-	TGTGCCAGCACCATGGGGAGGCGGACGGATGAGCAGTTCTTC	CASTMGRRTDEQFF
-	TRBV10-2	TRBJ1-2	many	TGCGCCAGCAGTGAGTACGGGACTAACTATGGCTACACCTTC	CASSEYGTNYGYTF
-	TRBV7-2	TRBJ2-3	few	TGTGCCAGCAGCTTAGAAAGGGGATCGTCAGATACGCAGTATTTT	CASSLERGSSDTQYF
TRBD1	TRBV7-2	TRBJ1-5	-	TGTGCCAGCAGCGAAAGGGACAGGGGATATTCGATCCAGCATTTT	CASSERDRGYSIQHF
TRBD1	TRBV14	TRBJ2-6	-	TGTGCCAGCAGCCAAGATGGCAGGGGGCAATCTGGGGCCAACGTCCTGACTTTC	CASSQDGRGQSGANVLTF
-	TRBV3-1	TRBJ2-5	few	TGTGCCAGCAGCCAAGCCTTGGGTTCTAGCACGCAAGAAGAGACCCAGTACTTC	CASSQALGSSTQEETQYF
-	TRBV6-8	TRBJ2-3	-	TGTGCCAGCAGAGGGGGACGGCCAGGATTTAAAGATACGCAGTATTTT	CASRGGRPGFKDTQYF
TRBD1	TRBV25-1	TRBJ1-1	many	TGTGCCAGCAGTGAACAGACAGGGTTCACTGAAGCTTTCTTT	CASSEQTGFTEAFF
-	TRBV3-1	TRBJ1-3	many	TGTGCCAGCAGCCAAGTCGGGCGCACCATATATTTT	CASSQVGRTIYF
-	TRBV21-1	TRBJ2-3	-	TGTGCCAGCAGCAACCGGGACAGGGGGGTGCATACGCAGTATTTT	CASSNRDRGVHTQYF
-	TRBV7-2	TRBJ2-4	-	TGTGCCAGCAGCTTATGGGGTAGCAGCGAAAACATTCAGTACTTC	CASSLWGSSENIQYF
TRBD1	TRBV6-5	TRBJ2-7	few	TGTGCCACCTCCCGGGACAGGGGCTTCCCTAGCTCCTACGAGCAGTACTTC	CATSRDRGFPSSYEQYF
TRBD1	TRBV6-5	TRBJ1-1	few	TGTGCCACCGGGGGACAGGGGACCACTGAAGCTTTCTTT	CATGGQGTTEAFF
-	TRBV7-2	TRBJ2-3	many	TGTGCCAGCAGCTTAGCTAGGGCCACAGATACGCAGTATTTT	CASSLARATDTQYF
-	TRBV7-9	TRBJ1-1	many	TGTGCCAGCAGCTTGGGCAGTTTGAACACTGAAGCTTTCTTT	CASSLGSLNTEAFF
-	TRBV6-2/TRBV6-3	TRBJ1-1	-	TGTGCCAGCAGTTACAAGGACCCTCGATATGACACTGAAGCTTTCTTT	CASSYKDPRYDTEAFF
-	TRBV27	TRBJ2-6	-	TGTGCCAGCAGCAGACTAACCTCTTCCCGCTCTGGGGCCAACGTCCTGACTTTC	CASSRLTSSRSGANVLTF
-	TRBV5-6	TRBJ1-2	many	TGTGCCAGCAGGGTACAGGGCGGCGGCCATTACACCTTC	CASRVQGGGHYTF
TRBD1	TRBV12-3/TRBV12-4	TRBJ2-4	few	TGTGCCAGCAGTTTCACCGGACAGGGGAGAGGGGCCAAAAACATTCAGTACTTC	CASSFTGQGRGAKNIQYF
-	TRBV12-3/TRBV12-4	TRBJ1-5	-	TGTGCCAGCAGGTTTAGAACCCTAGGAGATCAGCCCCAGCATTTT	CASRFRTLGDQPQHF
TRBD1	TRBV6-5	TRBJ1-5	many	TGTGCCAGCAGTCGACAGGGCCCTAATCAGCCCCAGCATTTT	CASSRQGPNQPQHF
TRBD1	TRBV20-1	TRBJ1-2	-	TGCAGTCCACCGGGACAGGGAAACTATGGCTACACCTTC	CSPPGQGNYGYTF
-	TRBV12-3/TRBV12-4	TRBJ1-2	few	TGTGCCAGCAGCCTCGTCCGCGAAATCTCTAACTATGGCTACACCTTC	CASSLVREISNYGYTF
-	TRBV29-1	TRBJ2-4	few	TGCAGCGTTGAAGATCCGATGACCAAAAACATTCAGTACTTC	CSVEDPMTKNIQYF
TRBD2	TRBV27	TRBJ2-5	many	TGTGCCAGCAGCCCGGGACTAGCTGAGACCCAGTACTTC	CASSPGLAETQYF